Below, 8 T cell receptor beta chains from the same sample are listed, as sequenced in a study of Ad26.COV2.S vaccination and SARS-CoV-2 variants. The sample's treatment: some 19 received Ad26.COV2.S at low or high dose, single or two shots; roughly five received placebo; per-sample allocation not given. Sampling happened 63 days after the first vaccine or placebo injection. Here immunoSEQ multiplex PCR was the method, and the copy in TCRdb shows in-frame clones only, minus some. Altogether around 250,000 clones are present, 87% being singletons, with the ten largest covering 2.9%. The specimen was peripheral blood, collected in a trial of Ad26.COV2.S vaccine versus placebo. These receptor sequences come from a person between 18 and 59 years old who received the Ad26.COV2.S COVID-19 vaccine or a placebo.

The chain employs TRBV9 and TRBJ2-7; 7 bases line up with TRBD1. CDR1 is SGDLS, CDR2 YYNGEE, per germline. With 3 bases clipped from V and 0 bases from J, the junction kept 6 bases outside the gene matches. The CDR3 length is 15 residues. The chain's CDR3 is CASSGRDSNSYEQYF. The CDR3 bases are TGTGCCAGCAGCGGCCGGGACAGCAACTCCTACGAGCAGTACTTC. Full variable domain (outside the CDR3, taken from reference TRBV9 and TRBJ2-7): DSGVTQTPKHLITATGQRVTLRCSPRSGDLSVYWYQQSLDQGLQFLIQYYNGEERAKGNILERFSAQQFPDLHSELNLSSLELGDSALYFCASSGRDSNSYEQYFGPGTRLTVT.

The chain combines TRBV5-4 with TRBJ2-3; D ambiguous. Germline lookup yields CDR1 SGHNT and CDR2 YYREEE (reference sequence). Trimming removed 4 bases at V and 4 bases at J, with 13 bases between. The CDR3 contains 14 residues. In DNA form, the CDR3 reads TGTGCCAGCAGCATAAACAATCCGGCAGATACGCAGTATTTT. This encodes CASSINNPADTQYF.

This chain joins TRBV4-3 and TRBJ1-2, with a weak D call TRBD1 (5 bases). The germline V gene encodes CDR1 LGHNA and CDR2 YSLEER. V was shortened by 4 bases and J by 2 bases, with 14 bases between the two germline ends. This CDR3 has 15 residues. CDR3 sequence (DNA): TGCGCCAGCAGCCCCGGGTGGGGGGAGAACTATGGCTACACCTTC. Residues: CASSPGWGENYGYTF.

V and J are TRBV7-2 and TRBJ2-5, with 7 bases lining up with TRBD1. The V gene end was trimmed by 4 bases and the J gene end by 6 bases; junction bases not matched to a gene: 5. The CDR3 is made up of 13 amino acids. In germline, CDR1 is SGHTA, CDR2 FQGNSA. The CDR3 sequence: CASSYRGQQTQYF. The CDR3 bases are TGTGCCAGCAGCTACAGGGGACAGCAGACCCAGTACTTC.

This clone was counted once. CDR3 sequence: CASRLAAGELFF. The CDR3 DNA sequence: TGTGCCAGCAGGCTAGCGGCTGGGGAGCTGTTTTTT. The V gene is TRBV19, the J gene TRBJ2-2, with 7 bases identical to TRBD2. The CDR3 length is 12 residues. V gave up 9 bases and J gave up 8 bases; unmatched junction bases: 6. CDR1 and CDR2 (germline): LNHDA, SQIVND (reference sequence).

This sequence joins TRBV19 and TRBJ1-2; D is unresolved. The CDR3 extends over 14 amino acids. CDR1 and CDR2 (germline): LNHDA, SQIVND (reference sequence). The ends were cut back, 3 bases at V and 5 bases at J, with 13 bases in the middle. The CDR3 region is CASSMRNSGYGYTF. In DNA, the CDR3 is TGTGCCAGTAGTATGAGAAACAGTGGGTATGGCTACACCTTC.

The chain employs TRBV6-5 and TRBJ2-7, with 7 bases that match TRBD1. This CDR3 has 12 residues. V was pared by 6 bases and J by 5 bases, with 4 bases of the junction left unmatched. Germline V CDR1 and CDR2: MNHEY, SVGAGI. Here the CDR3 reads CASRMTGNEQYF. CDR3 bases: TGTGCCAGCAGAATGACAGGGAACGAGCAGTACTTC.

This chain uses TRBV4-1 with TRBJ2-2; D is uncertain. This CDR3 has 14 residues. Germline V gene lookup returns CDR1 MGHRA and CDR2 YSYEKL. The V gene lost 0 bases and the J gene lost 2 bases, with 4 bases spanning the gap. The CDR3 loop is CASSQEANTGELFF. As DNA, the CDR3 is TGCGCCAGCAGCCAAGAGGCTAACACCGGGGAGCTGTTTTTT.